The clone carrying this T cell receptor (beta chain) was observed many times. What it binds is unknown. As for time point: sample taken at primary tumor resection. Unsorted whole RNA of tumor, nontumor lung or frozen PBMC was sequenced. The record originates from a study of spatial heterogeneity in lung cancer. Study-wide findings and caveats: Blood contained ubiquitous expanded tumor TCRs more at resection than at follow-up.

TCRdb fed the 5' RACE reads into MiXCR, producing one record per CDR3 protein. This sample has about 50,000 distinct CDR3 sequences, with approximately 7.6% found just once. Sample: PBMCs, taken at surgery. This clonotype was sampled from a female donor with early-stage non-small cell lung cancer.

CDR3 loop: CASSAAPSGQETQYF. CDR3 DNA sequence: TGTGCCAGCAGCGCCGCCCCTAGCGGCCAAGAGACCCAGTACTTC. The chain employs TRBV7-2 and TRBJ2-5; the match to TRBD2 covers 7 bases. CDR3 length: 15 amino acids. J was trimmed by 1 base and V by 5 bases; bases with no gene match: 7. The germline V gene has CDR1 SGHTA and CDR2 FQGNSA.